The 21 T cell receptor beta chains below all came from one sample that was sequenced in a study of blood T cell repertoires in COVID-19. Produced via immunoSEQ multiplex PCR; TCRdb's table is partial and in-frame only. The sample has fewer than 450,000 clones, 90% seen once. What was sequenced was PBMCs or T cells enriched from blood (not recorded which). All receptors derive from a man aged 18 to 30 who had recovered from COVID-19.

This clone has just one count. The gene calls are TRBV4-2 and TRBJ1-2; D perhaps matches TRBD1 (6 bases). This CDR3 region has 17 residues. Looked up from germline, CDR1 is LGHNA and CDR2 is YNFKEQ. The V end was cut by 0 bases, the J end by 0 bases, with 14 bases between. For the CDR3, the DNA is TGTGCCAGCAGCCAAGATCCGAGACAGGATTCTAACTATGGCTACACCTTC. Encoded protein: CASSQDPRQDSNYGYTF.

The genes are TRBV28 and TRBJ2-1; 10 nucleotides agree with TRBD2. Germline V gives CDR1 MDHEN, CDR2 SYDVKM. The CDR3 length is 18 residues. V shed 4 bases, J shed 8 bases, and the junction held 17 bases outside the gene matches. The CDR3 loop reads CASSSELAGSLKRYEQFF. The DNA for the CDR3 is TGTGCCAGCAGTTCGGAACTAGCGGGGAGTCTCAAACGTTATGAGCAGTTCTTC.

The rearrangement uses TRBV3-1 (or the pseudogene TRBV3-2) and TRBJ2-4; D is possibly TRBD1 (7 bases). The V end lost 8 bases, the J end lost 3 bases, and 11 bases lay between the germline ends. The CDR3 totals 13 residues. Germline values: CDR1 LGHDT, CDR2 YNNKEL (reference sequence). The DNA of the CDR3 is TGTGCCAGCGGCAGGGGGGACAAAAACATTCAGTACTTC. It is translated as CASGRGDKNIQYF.

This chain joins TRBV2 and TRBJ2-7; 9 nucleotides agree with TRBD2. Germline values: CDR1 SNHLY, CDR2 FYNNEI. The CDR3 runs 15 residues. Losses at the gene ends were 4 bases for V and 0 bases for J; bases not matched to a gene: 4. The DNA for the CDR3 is TGTGCCAGCAGTGGGCTAGCGGGAAGCTCCTACGAGCAGTACTTC. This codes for CASSGLAGSSYEQYF.

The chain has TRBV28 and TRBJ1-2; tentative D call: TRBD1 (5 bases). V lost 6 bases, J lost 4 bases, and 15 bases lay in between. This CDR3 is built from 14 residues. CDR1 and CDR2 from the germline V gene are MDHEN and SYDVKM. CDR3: CASSKRQIGYGYTF. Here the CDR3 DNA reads TGTGCCAGCAGCAAGAGACAGATCGGCTATGGCTACACCTTC.

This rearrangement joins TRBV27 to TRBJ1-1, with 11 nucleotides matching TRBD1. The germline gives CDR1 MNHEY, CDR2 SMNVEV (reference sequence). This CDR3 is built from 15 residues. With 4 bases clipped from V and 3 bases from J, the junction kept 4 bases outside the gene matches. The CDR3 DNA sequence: TGTGCCAGCAGTTCGGACAGGGGGCGATACACTGAAGCTTTCTTT. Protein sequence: CASSSDRGRYTEAFF.

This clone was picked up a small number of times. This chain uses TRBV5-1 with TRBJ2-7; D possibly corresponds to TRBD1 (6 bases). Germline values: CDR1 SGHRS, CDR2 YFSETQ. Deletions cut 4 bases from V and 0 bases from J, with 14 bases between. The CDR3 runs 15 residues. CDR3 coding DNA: TGCGCCAGCAGCCCCCGGGACACCAGCTCCTACGAGCAGTACTTC. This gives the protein CASSPRDTSSYEQYF.

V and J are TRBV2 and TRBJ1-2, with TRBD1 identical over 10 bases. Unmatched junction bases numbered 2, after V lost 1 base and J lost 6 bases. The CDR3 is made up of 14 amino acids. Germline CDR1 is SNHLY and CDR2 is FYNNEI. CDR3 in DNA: TGTGCCAGCAGTGAAGGACAGGGGGCGGATGGCTACACCTTC. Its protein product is CASSEGQGADGYTF.

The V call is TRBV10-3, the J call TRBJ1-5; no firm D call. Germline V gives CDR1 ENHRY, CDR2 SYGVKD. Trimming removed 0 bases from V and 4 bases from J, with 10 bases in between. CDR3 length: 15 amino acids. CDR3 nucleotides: TGTGCCATCAGTGAGTCTGTGCTCCTAAATCAGCCCCAGCATTTT. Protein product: CAISESVLLNQPQHF.

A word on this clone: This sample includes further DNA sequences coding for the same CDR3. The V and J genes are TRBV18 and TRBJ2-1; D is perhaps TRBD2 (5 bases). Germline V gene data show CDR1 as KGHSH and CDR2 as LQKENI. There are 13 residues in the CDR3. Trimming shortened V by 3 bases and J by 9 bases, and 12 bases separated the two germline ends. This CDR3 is CASSPSLAGEQFF. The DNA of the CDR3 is TGTGCCAGCTCACCCAGTCTAGCAGGTGAGCAGTTCTTC.

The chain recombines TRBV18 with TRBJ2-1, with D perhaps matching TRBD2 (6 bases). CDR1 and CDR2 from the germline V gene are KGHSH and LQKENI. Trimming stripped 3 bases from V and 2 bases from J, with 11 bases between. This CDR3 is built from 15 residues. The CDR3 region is CASSPLAAAYNEQFF. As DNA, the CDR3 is TGTGCCAGCTCACCTTTAGCGGCTGCCTACAATGAGCAGTTCTTC.

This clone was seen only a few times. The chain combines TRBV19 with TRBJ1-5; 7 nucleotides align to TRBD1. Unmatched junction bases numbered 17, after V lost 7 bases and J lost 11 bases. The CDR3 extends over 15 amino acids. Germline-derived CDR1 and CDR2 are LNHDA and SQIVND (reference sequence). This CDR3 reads CASTINTGARMAQHF. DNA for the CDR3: TGTGCCAGTACCATCAACACAGGGGCAAGGATGGCCCAGCATTTT.

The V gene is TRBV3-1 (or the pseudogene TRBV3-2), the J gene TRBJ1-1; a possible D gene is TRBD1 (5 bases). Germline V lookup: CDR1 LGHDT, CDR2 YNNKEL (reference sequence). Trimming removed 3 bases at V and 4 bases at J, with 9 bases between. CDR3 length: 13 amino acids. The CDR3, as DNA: TGTGCCAGCAGCCACTCAGGGCCCACTGAAGCTTTCTTT. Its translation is CASSHSGPTEAFF.

CDR3 sequence: CASSMFGGRQPQHF. The CDR3 nucleotides are TGTGCCAGTAGTATGTTCGGGGGTCGTCAGCCCCAGCATTTT. This chain links TRBV19 with TRBJ1-5; TRBD1 might be the D (5 bases). The length of the CDR3 is 14 residues. Germline-derived CDR1 and CDR2 are LNHDA and SQIVND (reference sequence). The V end lost 3 bases, the J end lost 6 bases, and 12 bases lay between the germline ends.

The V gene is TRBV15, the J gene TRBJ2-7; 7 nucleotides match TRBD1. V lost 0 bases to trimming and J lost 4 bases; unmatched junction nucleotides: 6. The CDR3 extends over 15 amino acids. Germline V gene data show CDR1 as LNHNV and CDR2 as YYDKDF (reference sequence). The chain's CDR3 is CATSREGGGSYEQYF. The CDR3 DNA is TGTGCCACCAGCAGAGAAGGGGGCGGAAGTTACGAGCAGTACTTC.

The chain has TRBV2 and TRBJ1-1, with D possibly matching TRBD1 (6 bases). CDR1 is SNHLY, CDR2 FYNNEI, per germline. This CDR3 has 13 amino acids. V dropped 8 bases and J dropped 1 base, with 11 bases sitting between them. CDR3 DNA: TGTGCCAGCGAAACAGGGCAGAACACTGAAGCTTTCTTT. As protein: CASETGQNTEAFF.

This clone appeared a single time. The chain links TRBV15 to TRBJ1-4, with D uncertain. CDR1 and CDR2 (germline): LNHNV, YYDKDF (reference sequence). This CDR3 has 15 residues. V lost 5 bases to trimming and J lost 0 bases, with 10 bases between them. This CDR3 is CATSARVATNEKLFF. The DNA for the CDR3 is TGTGCCACCAGCGCCCGAGTTGCAACTAATGAAAAACTGTTTTTT. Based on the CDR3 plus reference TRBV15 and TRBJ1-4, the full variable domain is DAMVIQNPRYQVTQFGKPVTLSCSQTLNHNVMYWYQQKSSQAPKLLFHYYDKDFNNEADTPDNFQSRRPNTSFCFLDIRSPGLGDTAMYLCATSARVATNEKLFFGSGTQLSVL.

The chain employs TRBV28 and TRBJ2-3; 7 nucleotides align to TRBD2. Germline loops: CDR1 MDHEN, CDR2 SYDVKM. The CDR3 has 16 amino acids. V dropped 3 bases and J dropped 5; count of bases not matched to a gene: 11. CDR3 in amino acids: CASSFSAGAERDTQYF. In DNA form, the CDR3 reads TGTGCCAGCAGTTTTAGTGCGGGAGCAGAAAGAGATACGCAGTATTTT.

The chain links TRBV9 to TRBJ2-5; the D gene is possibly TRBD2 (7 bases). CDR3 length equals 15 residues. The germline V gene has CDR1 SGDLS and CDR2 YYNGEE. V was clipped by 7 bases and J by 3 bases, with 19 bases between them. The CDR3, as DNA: TGTGCCAGCTCCCTCGGGGGGCTCATGGAAGAGACCCAGTACTTC. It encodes CASSLGGLMEETQYF.

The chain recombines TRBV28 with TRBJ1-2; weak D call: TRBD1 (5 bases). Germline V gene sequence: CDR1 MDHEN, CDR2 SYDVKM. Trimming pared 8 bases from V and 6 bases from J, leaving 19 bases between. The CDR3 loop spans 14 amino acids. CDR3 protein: CASLRSGSSHGYTF. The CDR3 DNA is TGTGCCAGCCTACGCTCAGGGTCGTCCCATGGCTACACCTTC.

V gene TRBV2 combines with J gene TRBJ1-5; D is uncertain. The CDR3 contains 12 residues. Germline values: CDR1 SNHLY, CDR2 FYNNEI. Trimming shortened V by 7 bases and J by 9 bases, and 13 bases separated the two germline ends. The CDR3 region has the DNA TGTGCCAGCACCCCGGAGCTGGGGCCCCAGCATTTT. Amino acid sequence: CASTPELGPQHF.